This entry describes one TCR beta chain. This record comes from a study of blood T cell repertoires in COVID-19. Study-wide background: Donors in the United States, Italy and Spain gave samples during acute or convalescent COVID-19. PBMCs, B-cell-depleted T cells, or T cells were the source of the cDNA or gDNA that made up the material.

In the source study's methods: Amplification of reference gene primers was used by the study to estimate nucleated cell counts. Clones were sequenced by immunoSEQ multiplex PCR, and TCRdb holds only the in-frame ones, with some missing. V and J calls and clone size are copied from that table; D and trimming were computed from the DNA. Among around 240,000 clones, 70% to 90% were seen once, and the ten largest hold around 2.8%. The V gene's germline CDR1 is GTSNPN and CDR2 SVGIG (reference sequence). V lost 3 bases to trimming and J lost 1 base, with 22 bases between them. The CDR3 spans 18 residues. Sequenced input: peripheral blood. The TCR sequence derives from a woman aged 25 to 39 who had recovered from COVID-19. This rearrangement joins TRBV30 to TRBJ2-1, with D maybe TRBD2 (5 bases). The DNA of the CDR3 is TGTGCCTGGAGACCCCCGGAGCCACGGGGAGCGTCCTACAATGAGCAGTTCTTC. Translation gives CAWRPPEPRGASYNEQFF. Drawing the rest from reference TRBV30 and TRBJ2-1, the complete variable domain is SQTIHQWPATLVQPVGSPLSLECTVEGTSNPNLYWYRQAAGRGLQLLFYSVGIGQISSEVPQNLSASRPQDRQFILSSKKLLLSDSGFYLCAWRPPEPRGASYNEQFFGPGTRLTVL.